This entry lists 15 T cell receptor beta chains sequenced from one sample in a study of cytomegalovirus exposure and HLA in healthy donors. 13 Jbeta primers and 60 Vbeta primers were used for the PCR. Profiled with immunoSEQ multiplex PCR; TCRdb holds only in-frame clones, not every one. In the table there are about 82,000 clones, approximately 70% of which are singletons. Sequencing was carried out using PBMCs. The origin of the receptors is a man aged 55 to 69 in good health and CMV-seronegative.

The chain carries TRBV2 and TRBJ2-2; 10 nucleotides match TRBD1. Germline CDR1 SNHLY, CDR2 FYNNEI. The V gene end was trimmed by 8 bases and the J gene end by 4 bases; junction bases not matched to a gene: 7. This CDR3 region has 15 residues. The CDR3 bases are TGTGCCAGCTCGCTGACAGGGGGCGGCACCGGGGAGCTGTTTTTT. Its translation is CASSLTGGGTGELFF.

The V call is TRBV4-1, the J call TRBJ1-1, with 8 bases aligning to TRBD1. The CDR3 spans 15 residues. Germline CDR1 reads MGHRA; CDR2 reads YSYEKL. Trimming cost V 3 bases and J 9 bases; bases outside gene matches: 12. Written as DNA, the CDR3 is TGCGCCAGCAGCCATACGGGACAGGCGGACGGCCAAGCTTTCTTT. Translating gives CASSHTGQADGQAFF.

The chain has TRBV15 and TRBJ1-5; 11 bases are shared with TRBD1. Germline CDR1 reads LNHNV; CDR2 reads YYDKDF (reference sequence). This CDR3 has 16 residues. V was clipped by 1 base and J by 6 bases; unmatched bases: 5. The CDR3 sequence is CATSRVGTGGFQPQHF. CDR3 DNA sequence: TGTGCCACCAGCAGAGTCGGGACAGGGGGTTTTCAGCCCCAGCATTTT.

The J gene is TRBJ2-7, the V gene TRBV28; the match to TRBD1 covers 7 bases. V shed 8 bases and J 1 base; nucleotides not matched to a gene: 5. Germline V gives CDR1 MDHEN, CDR2 SYDVKM. This CDR3 spans 13 amino acids. DNA for the CDR3: TGTGCCAGCGTACAGGGGACATCCTACGAGCAGTACTTC. This codes for CASVQGTSYEQYF. The full variable domain, completed using reference TRBV28 and TRBJ2-7, is DVKVTQSSRYLVKRTGEKVFLECVQDMDHENMFWYRQDPGLGLRLIYFSYDVKMKEKGDIPEGYSVSREKKERFSLILESASTNQTSMYLCASVQGTSYEQYFGPGTRLTVT.

J is TRBJ1-6 and V is TRBV15; D might be TRBD1 (6 bases). V shed 2 bases and J shed 16 bases, with 15 bases lying between them. CDR3 length equals 13 residues. Per germline, CDR1 LNHNV and CDR2 YYDKDF (reference sequence). The CDR3: CATSRSVRGQLHF. CDR3 in DNA: TGTGCCACCAGCAGAAGCGTCAGGGGCCAGCTCCACTTT.

The chain recombines TRBV29-1 with TRBJ2-1; possible D gene TRBD1, 5 bases. Trimming cost V 3 bases and J 4 bases, with 13 bases left between them. Germline V gene sequence: CDR1 SQVTM, CDR2 ANQGSEA. The CDR3 covers 14 residues. The CDR3 spells CSVESRTPYNEQFF. The CDR3 coding sequence is TGCAGCGTTGAGAGTCGGACACCTTACAATGAGCAGTTCTTC.

V and J are TRBV9 and TRBJ2-3; D might be TRBD2 (6 bases). Germline loops: CDR1 SGDLS, CDR2 YYNGEE. The V end lost 3 bases, the J end lost 4 bases, and 12 bases lay between the germline ends. This CDR3 region has 14 residues. CDR3 amino acids: CASSDPGRPDTQYF. CDR3 in DNA: TGTGCCAGCAGCGACCCAGGGAGGCCAGATACGCAGTATTTT.

The rearrangement links TRBV10-1 to TRBJ2-7, with a weak D call TRBD1 (6 bases). CDR1 is WNHNN, CDR2 SYGVQD, per germline (reference sequence). Trimming cost V 8 bases and J 2 bases, with 10 bases left between them. CDR3 length: 12 amino acids. As DNA, the CDR3 is TGCGCCAGCGGAGAGGGGGCCTACGAGCAGTACTTC. This sequence encodes CASGEGAYEQYF.

The CDR3 DNA reads TGTGCCAGCAGCCAAGATCCCCCCAGGACAGGGAGCTCCTACAATGAGCAGTTCTTC. Its translation is CASSQDPPRTGSSYNEQFF. The gene calls are TRBV4-2 and TRBJ2-1; 8 positions agree with TRBD1. This CDR3 comprises 19 residues. Per the germline V gene, CDR1 is LGHNA and CDR2 is YNFKEQ. The V segment lost 0 bases and the J segment 0 bases; nucleotides outside the gene matches: 10.

Only one count was recorded for this clone. The chain links TRBV29-1 to TRBJ2-1, with 8 bases lining up with TRBD1. Germline CDR1 reads SQVTM; CDR2 reads ANQGSEA. The ends lost 5 bases at V and 6 bases at J; junction bases unmatched: 6. CDR3 length equals 13 residues. The CDR3 sequence: CSVQGASSNEQFF. For the CDR3, the DNA is TGCAGCGTTCAGGGGGCGAGTAGCAATGAGCAGTTCTTC.

The CDR3 sequence: CSVKTVHGEANEKLFF. CDR3 nucleotides: TGCAGCGTTAAGACCGTCCATGGTGAGGCCAATGAAAAACTGTTTTTT. V gene TRBV29-1 combines with J gene TRBJ1-4; the D is unclear. Germline V CDR1 and CDR2: SQVTM, ANQGSEA. The CDR3 contains 16 residues. Deletions cut 5 bases from V and 5 bases from J, with 21 bases between.

This chain uses TRBV9 with TRBJ2-5, with a possible D match to TRBD2 (6 bases). Germline lookup yields CDR1 SGDLS and CDR2 YYNGEE. This CDR3 has 17 amino acids. V lost 0 bases, J lost 3 bases, and 18 bases lay in between. The CDR3 nucleotides are TGTGCCAGCAGCGTAGAATCGGTATGGGGGGAAGAAGAGACCCAGTACTTC. It specifies CASSVESVWGEEETQYF.

V gene TRBV2 combines with J gene TRBJ1-5; D is ambiguous. The CDR3 is made up of 13 amino acids. Trimming removed 5 bases at V and 5 bases at J, with 10 bases between. The germline V gene has CDR1 SNHLY and CDR2 FYNNEI. The CDR3 here is CASSSQVYQPQHF. CDR3 DNA sequence: TGTGCCAGCAGTTCTCAGGTATATCAGCCCCAGCATTTT.

The V and J genes are TRBV7-9 and TRBJ1-2; the D gene is possibly TRBD1 (5 bases). Deletions cut 4 bases from V and 3 bases from J, with 21 bases between. Germline lookup yields CDR1 SEHNR and CDR2 FQNEAQ (reference sequence). The CDR3 extends over 17 amino acids. The CDR3 DNA follows: TGTGCCAGCAGCTCGACAGCCAACTCATACCGTTACTATGGCTACACCTTC. Its protein product is CASSSTANSYRYYGYTF.

The J gene is TRBJ2-5, the V gene TRBV2; the D gene is possibly TRBD2 (5 bases). V was shortened by 1 base and J by 5 bases, with 8 bases between the two germline ends. The germline V gene encodes CDR1 SNHLY and CDR2 FYNNEI. This CDR3 region has 13 residues. This CDR3 is CASSEDREETQYF. In nucleotides, the CDR3 is TGTGCCAGCAGTGAAGATAGGGAGGAGACCCAGTACTTC.